This entry lists 30 T cell receptor beta chains sequenced from one sample in a study of CD8 T cells in ankylosing spondylitis. Each CDR3 protein is one row after TCRdb ran MiXCR on the 5' RACE reads. The data show 50,000 to 70,000 distinct CDR3 sequences, approximately 5.7% seen once. Material for sequencing was synovial fluid, either unsorted or a sorted T cell fraction (not recorded which). These receptors were obtained from a male donor with ankylosing spondylitis.

V and J are TRBV14 and TRBJ2-7, with a possible D match to TRBD2 (5 bases). This CDR3 region has 14 residues. Looked up from germline, CDR1 is SGHDN and CDR2 is FVKESK. The ends were cut back, 9 bases at V and 4 bases at J, with 19 bases in the middle. The CDR3 sequence is CASKPGIEGYEQYF. CDR3 in DNA: TGTGCCAGTAAGCCGGGAATTGAAGGATACGAGCAGTACTTC.

The chain couples TRBV5-1 to TRBJ2-4; tentatively, D is TRBD1 (6 bases). The germline V gene has CDR1 SGHRS and CDR2 YFSETQ. Trimming took 4 bases from V and 0 from J, leaving 11 bases between them. This CDR3 is built from 15 residues. The CDR3 DNA sequence: TGCGCCAGCAGCGCAGGACAGCTAGCCAAAAACATTCAGTACTTC. Protein product: CASSAGQLAKNIQYF.

This clonotype turned up a few times. This rearrangement joins TRBV7-8 to TRBJ2-3, with TRBD2 matching over 9 bases. J gave up 4 bases and V 5 bases, and 10 bases lay outside the gene matches. This CDR3 is 16 amino acids long. Germline V gives CDR1 SGHVS, CDR2 FQNEAQ. The CDR3 protein is CASSPRSAGGPDTQYF. DNA for the CDR3: TGTGCCAGCAGCCCCCGGAGCGCGGGAGGGCCAGATACGCAGTATTTT.

This clonotype turned up a few times. The rearrangement joins TRBV5-1 to TRBJ2-3; D ambiguous. Trimming stripped 2 bases from V and 6 bases from J, with 10 bases between. Looked up from germline, CDR1 is SGHRS and CDR2 is YFSETQ. This CDR3 is built from 13 residues. This CDR3 reads CASSFLFSDTQYF. CDR3 in DNA: TGCGCCAGCAGCTTCCTCTTCAGTGATACGCAGTATTTT.

In this sample, this clonotype turned up many times. The chain employs TRBV7-2 and TRBJ2-3, with 7 bases aligning to TRBD2. This CDR3 contains 16 residues. Trimming cost V 1 base and J 1 base; bases outside gene matches: 5. Germline-derived CDR1 and CDR2 are SGHTA and FQGNSA. The DNA for the CDR3 is TGTGCCAGCAGCTTAGGAGGCGGGAGAGGCACAGATACGCAGTATTTT. Its protein product is CASSLGGGRGTDTQYF. The whole variable domain, filled in from reference TRBV7-2 and TRBJ2-3, reads GAGVSQSPSNKVTEKGKDVELRCDPISGHTALYWYRQSLGQGLEFLIYFQGNSAPDKSGLPSDRFSAERTGGSVSTLTIQRTQQEDSAVYLCASSLGGGRGTDTQYFGPGTRLTVL.

The chain carries TRBV27 and TRBJ1-2; D ambiguous. CDR3 length: 15 amino acids. V was cut by 4 bases and J by 3 bases, with 15 bases left in between. The germline V gene encodes CDR1 MNHEY and CDR2 SMNVEV (reference sequence). This CDR3 reads CASSSDSLFHYGYTF. CDR3 DNA sequence: TGTGCCAGCAGTTCGGACTCCTTATTCCACTATGGCTACACCTTC.

The rearrangement joins TRBV28 to TRBJ2-7, with 9 bases aligning to TRBD2. Germline V lookup: CDR1 MDHEN, CDR2 SYDVKM. V trimming: 2 bases; J trimming: 5 bases; junction bases outside the gene matches: 10. This CDR3 has 16 amino acids. The CDR3 is CASSLISSGIPHEQYF. The DNA of the CDR3 is TGTGCCAGCAGTTTAATTTCTAGCGGGATCCCTCACGAGCAGTACTTC.

This clonotype came up many times. This chain links TRBV20-1 with TRBJ2-1; 10 bases are shared with TRBD2. Unmatched junction bases numbered 13, after V lost 4 bases and J lost 7 bases. Per germline, CDR1 DFQATT and CDR2 SNEGSKA (reference sequence). The CDR3 is 16 amino acids. CDR3 region: CSAKGPLAGAGNEQFF. CDR3 in DNA: TGCAGTGCTAAAGGCCCCCTAGCGGGAGCTGGGAATGAGCAGTTCTTC.

This clonotype was observed many times. The chain recombines TRBV20-1 with TRBJ2-5; a weak D match, TRBD2 (6 bases). CDR1 and CDR2 from the germline V gene are DFQATT and SNEGSKA (reference sequence). The germline V and J ends were trimmed by 0 bases and 6 bases, with 20 bases remaining between them. The CDR3 consists of 16 residues. CDR3 coding DNA: TGCAGTGCTAGAGATCAAGCTAGCGAGCACATCAAGACCCAGTACTTC. It codes for CSARDQASEHIKTQYF.

About this clonotype itself: A read error may explain this, as a much larger clone is one base away. The V call is TRBV7-8, the J call TRBJ2-5; possible D gene TRBD2, 6 bases. The germline gives CDR1 SGHVS, CDR2 FQNEAQ. V shed 5 bases and J shed 4 bases, with 17 bases lying between them. The CDR3 has 15 amino acids. CDR3 protein: CASSPNGSSVETQYF. DNA for the CDR3: TGTGCCAGCAGCCCTAACGGGAGCAGCGTAGAGACCCAGTACTTC.

The CDR3 nucleotides are TGCGCCAGCAGCCCGTCCGGGAGCTCCTATAATTCACCCCTCCACTTT. Protein product: CASSPSGSSYNSPLHF. The chain is built from TRBV5-1 and TRBJ1-6; D is ambiguous. The germline gives CDR1 SGHRS, CDR2 YFSETQ. The V gene lost 4 bases and the J gene lost 0 bases, with 11 bases spanning the gap. There are 16 residues in the CDR3.

As concerns this clonotype: With a much larger clone just one base away, this may be a read error. The chain carries TRBV20-1 and TRBJ2-7; TRBD1 might be the D (5 bases). The CDR3 has 13 amino acids. Germline CDR1 is DFQATT and CDR2 is SNEGSKA (reference sequence). CDR3 loop: CSARGPWGYKQYF. CDR3 nucleotides: TGCAGTGCTAGAGGCCCTTGGGGCTACAAGCAGTACTTC.

This chain uses TRBV11-3 with TRBJ2-2, with 9 positions matching TRBD2. V was clipped by 7 bases and J by 6 bases; unmatched bases: 6. CDR1 and CDR2 from the germline V gene are SGHNT and YENEEA. The CDR3 loop spans 14 amino acids. The CDR3 DNA reads as TGTGCCAGCACCCCTGGCGGGAGGGCCGGGGAGCTGTTTTTT. Protein sequence: CASTPGGRAGELFF.

To note about this clonotype: A much larger clone is a single base away; this may be a read error. This sequence joins TRBV20-1 and TRBJ1-5; 10 bases are a match to TRBD1. The CDR3 spans 17 residues. The V segment lost 3 bases and the J segment 2 bases; nucleotides outside the gene matches: 10. CDR1 and CDR2 from the germline V gene are DFQATT and SNEGSKA (reference sequence). The CDR3 bases are TGCAGTGCTAGGGTGGGGACAGGGGTAGGGTGCAATCAGCCCCAGCATTTT. It translates to CSARVGTGVGCNQPQHF.

This clonotype showed up many times. CDR3 bases: TGTGCCAGCGGGGGGACTAGCGTTTACAATGAGCAGTTCTTC. This codes for CASGGTSVYNEQFF. The V call is TRBV2, the J call TRBJ2-1; TRBD2 matches 10 bases. V lost 8 bases to trimming and J lost 4 bases; unmatched junction nucleotides: 5. Looked up from germline, CDR1 is SNHLY and CDR2 is FYNNEI. The length of the CDR3 is 14 residues.

This clonotype appeared many times. The rearrangement uses TRBV29-1 and TRBJ1-5, with D uncertain. The germline V gene has CDR1 SQVTM and CDR2 ANQGSEA. V lost 0 bases and J 9 bases, leaving 12 bases between the germline ends. This CDR3 is 13 amino acids long. Here the CDR3 DNA reads TGCAGCGTTGAAGAAGGGAGCGGGGTGCCCCAGCATTTT. Its translation is CSVEEGSGVPQHF.

Ten or more counts support this clonotype. The chain has TRBV11-2 and TRBJ2-2; the D is unclear. Germline CDR1 reads SGHAT; CDR2 reads FQNNGV. V shed 5 bases and J shed 5 bases, with 9 bases lying between them. The CDR3 extends over 13 amino acids. The CDR3 sequence: CASSASETGELFF. The CDR3 bases are TGTGCCAGCAGCGCCAGCGAGACCGGGGAGCTGTTTTTT.

This clonotype was seen a few times. The genes are TRBV7-8 and TRBJ2-7; D is unclear. The CDR3 loop spans 13 amino acids. CDR1 is SGHVS, CDR2 FQNEAQ, per germline. The V end lost 2 bases, the J end lost 3 bases, and 8 bases lay between the germline ends. Here the CDR3 DNA reads TGTGCCAGCAGCTTAAACCTACGCTACGAGCAGTACTTC. Residues: CASSLNLRYEQYF.

V usage is TRBV5-6 and J usage is TRBJ1-5; 12 nucleotides align to TRBD1. This CDR3 is 16 amino acids long. Germline values: CDR1 SGHDT, CDR2 YYEEEE. V gave up 2 bases and J gave up 4 bases; unmatched junction bases: 4. The CDR3 loop is CASSLRDRGPNQPQHF. The CDR3 DNA sequence: TGTGCCAGCAGCTTACGGGACAGGGGGCCGAATCAGCCCCAGCATTTT.

The chain carries TRBV20-1 and TRBJ2-7; D unclear. CDR3 size: 15 residues. The V end lost 0 bases, the J end lost 0 bases, and 12 bases lay between the germline ends. Germline V gene lookup returns CDR1 DFQATT and CDR2 SNEGSKA (reference sequence). The CDR3 loop reads CSARDWDGSSYEQYF. The CDR3 nucleotides are TGCAGTGCTAGAGATTGGGATGGGTCCTCCTACGAGCAGTACTTC.

This clonotype was counted between two and nine times. V is TRBV20-1 and J is TRBJ2-2, with TRBD2 matching over 9 bases. The CDR3 totals 16 residues. Germline V lookup: CDR1 DFQATT, CDR2 SNEGSKA (reference sequence). V shed 0 bases and J 5 bases; nucleotides not matched to a gene: 7. CDR3 DNA sequence: TGCAGTGCTAGAGATGTAGCGGGAGTTGCAACCGGGGAGCTGTTTTTT. Amino acids: CSARDVAGVATGELFF.

This clonotype was picked up many times. The rearrangement joins TRBV20-1 to TRBJ1-2; the D is unclear. V dropped 2 bases and J dropped 7 bases, with 5 bases sitting between them. Germline V gene data show CDR1 as DFQATT and CDR2 as SNEGSKA (reference sequence). This CDR3 is 10 amino acids long. The CDR3: CSARKGGYTF. The CDR3, as DNA: TGCAGTGCTAGAAAAGGTGGCTACACCTTC.

This clonotype was found a few times. J is TRBJ1-1 and V is TRBV6-2 or TRBV6-3, with a weak D call TRBD1 (5 bases). Per germline, CDR1 MNHEY and CDR2 SVGEGT. Trimming took 7 bases from V and 5 from J, leaving 8 bases between them. This CDR3 has 11 amino acids. DNA of the CDR3: TGTGCCAGCAACCAGGGAACTGAAGCTTTCTTT. It encodes CASNQGTEAFF.

This clonotype was seen more than once but under ten times. The chain couples TRBV19 to TRBJ2-7; weak D call: TRBD1 (6 bases). The germline gives CDR1 LNHDA, CDR2 SQIVND (reference sequence). Trimming shortened V by 6 bases and J by 2 bases, and 20 bases separated the two germline ends. The CDR3 covers 16 residues. The CDR3 loop reads CASSSPVGTGPYEQYF. The CDR3 bases are TGTGCCAGTAGCTCACCCGTGGGAACAGGGCCCTACGAGCAGTACTTC.

V gene TRBV15 combines with J gene TRBJ2-3, with D perhaps TRBD1 (5 bases). The V gene lost 0 bases and the J gene lost 0 bases, with 10 bases spanning the gap. The CDR3 covers 16 residues. CDR1 is LNHNV and CDR2 is YYDKDF in the germline V gene (reference sequence). In DNA form, the CDR3 reads TGTGCCACCAGCAGAGATTTGCCAGGGAGCACAGATACGCAGTATTTT. This codes for CATSRDLPGSTDTQYF.

The table lists this clonotype with many counts. The gene calls are TRBV9 and TRBJ2-7; no firm D call. CDR1 and CDR2 (germline): SGDLS, YYNGEE. This CDR3 contains 13 residues. V lost 0 bases, J lost 9 bases, and 13 bases lay in between. Here the CDR3 DNA reads TGTGCCAGCAGCGTAGCTCCCCTTTCCTGGCAGTACTTC. Amino acids: CASSVAPLSWQYF.

The chain uses TRBV28 and TRBJ2-1, with 9 bases that match TRBD2. The germline V gene encodes CDR1 MDHEN and CDR2 SYDVKM. The CDR3 totals 16 residues. The V gene end was trimmed by 5 bases and the J gene end by 0 bases; junction bases not matched to a gene: 5. Here the CDR3 reads CASSPSGLASYNEQFF. The CDR3, as DNA: TGTGCCAGCAGTCCCTCGGGACTAGCCTCCTACAATGAGCAGTTCTTC. The full variable domain, rest sourced from reference TRBV28 and TRBJ2-1, is DVKVTQSSRYLVKRTGEKVFLECVQDMDHENMFWYRQDPGLGLRLIYFSYDVKMKEKGDIPEGYSVSREKKERFSLILESASTNQTSMYLCASSPSGLASYNEQFFGPGTRLTVL.

This clonotype was counted ten times or more. The chain has TRBV20-1 and TRBJ2-3, with D tentatively TRBD2 (5 bases). Per germline, CDR1 DFQATT and CDR2 SNEGSKA (reference sequence). CDR3 length: 13 amino acids. The ends were cut back, 3 bases at V and 4 bases at J, with 11 bases in the middle. The CDR3 here is CSARRAPADTQYF. The CDR3 DNA follows: TGCAGTGCTAGGAGGGCCCCCGCAGATACGCAGTATTTT.

This clonotype was counted many times. The chain couples TRBV20-1 to TRBJ2-5; 7 bases line up with TRBD2. Germline CDR1 and CDR2: DFQATT and SNEGSKA (reference sequence). The CDR3 has 12 residues. V gave up 6 bases and J gave up 5 bases; unmatched junction bases: 6. In DNA form, the CDR3 reads TGCAGTGCCAGACCCGGGGGGGAGACCCAGTACTTC. This translates into CSARPGGETQYF.

The V call is TRBV5-1, the J call TRBJ2-1; possibly TRBD2 for D (6 bases). The length of the CDR3 is 15 residues. Trimming removed 5 bases at V and 4 bases at J, with 16 bases between. The germline V gene has CDR1 SGHRS and CDR2 YFSETQ. CDR3 DNA: TGCGCCAGCAGGTCTGGACGCGGGACTTACAATGAGCAGTTCTTC. Its translation is CASRSGRGTYNEQFF.